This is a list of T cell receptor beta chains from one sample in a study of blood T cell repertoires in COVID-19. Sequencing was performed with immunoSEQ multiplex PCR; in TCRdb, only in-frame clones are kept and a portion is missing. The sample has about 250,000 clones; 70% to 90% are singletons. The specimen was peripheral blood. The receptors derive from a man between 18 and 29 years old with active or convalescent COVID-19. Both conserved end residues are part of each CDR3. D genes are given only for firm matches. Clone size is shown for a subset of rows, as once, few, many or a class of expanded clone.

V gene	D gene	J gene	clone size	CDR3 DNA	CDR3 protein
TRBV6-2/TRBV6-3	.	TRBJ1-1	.	TGTGCCAGCAGTTGGGCTGGCACTGAAGCTTTCTTT	CASSWAGTEAFF
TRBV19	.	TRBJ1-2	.	TGTGCCAGTCACCGGGGCGGGGGCCCTCTCTATGGCTACACCTTC	CASHRGGGPLYGYTF
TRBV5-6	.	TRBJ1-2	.	TGTGCCAGCAGCTTTAGAGGGCCGGCTGGCTACACCTTC	CASSFRGPAGYTF
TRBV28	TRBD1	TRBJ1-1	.	TGTGCCATCTCGACAGGGGTTGCGAACACTGAAGCTTTCTTT	CAISTGVANTEAFF
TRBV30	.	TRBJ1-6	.	TGTGCCTGGAGCGCGGGACTTTCCCCCAATTCACCCCTCCACTTT	CAWSAGLSPNSPLHF
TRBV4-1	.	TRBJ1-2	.	TGCGCCAGCAGCCCCTTTTCAGGGGACCCCTCCTATGGCTACACCTTC	CASSPFSGDPSYGYTF
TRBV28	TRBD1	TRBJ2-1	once	TGTGCCAGCAGAGATCAGGGACAGGGAGCAAAGAATGAGCAGTTCTTC	CASRDQGQGAKNEQFF
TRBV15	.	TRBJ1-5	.	TGTGCCACCAGCAGAGTCCCGGTTAATAGCAATCAGCCCCAGCATTTT	CATSRVPVNSNQPQHF
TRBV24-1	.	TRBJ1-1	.	TGTGCCACCAGTGACCAAGCCCCGAACACTGAAGCTTTCTTT	CATSDQAPNTEAFF
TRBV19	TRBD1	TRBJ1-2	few	TGTGCCAGTAGCCGGGACAGTTCTAACTATGGCTACACCTTC	CASSRDSSNYGYTF
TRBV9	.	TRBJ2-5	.	TGTGCCAGCAGCGCGACTCCGGGACTGCCGACGGAGACCCAGTACTTC	CASSATPGLPTETQYF
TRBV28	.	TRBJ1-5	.	TGTGCCAGCAACCCACACTATGTTCAGCCCCAGCATTTT	CASNPHYVQPQHF
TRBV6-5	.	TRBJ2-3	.	TGTGCCAGCAGTTACGGATGGGGACTTAGCACAGATACGCAGTATTTT	CASSYGWGLSTDTQYF
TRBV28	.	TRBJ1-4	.	TGTGCCAGCAGTTCGAACAGTGCAACTAATGAAAAACTGTTTTTT	CASSSNSATNEKLFF
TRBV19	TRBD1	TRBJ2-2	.	TGTGCCAGTAGTCAACACCCGCCTGCGGGGACAGGGGGCAACGGGGAGCTGTTTTTT	CASSQHPPAGTGGNGELFF
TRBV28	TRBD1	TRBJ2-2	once	TGTGCCAGCAGGATGACAGGGGGCTCCGGGGAGCTGTTTTTT	CASRMTGGSGELFF
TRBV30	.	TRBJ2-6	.	TGTGCCTGGAGTGTACCAGGGGCTGGGGCCAACGTCCTGACTTTC	CAWSVPGAGANVLTF
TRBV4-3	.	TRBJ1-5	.	TGCGCCAGCAGCCAAGGAGCGGTGGGGAGCAATCAGCCCCAGCATTTT	CASSQGAVGSNQPQHF
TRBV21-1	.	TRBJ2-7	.	TGTGCCGGAGGACAGGGAGCCTACGAGCAGTACTTC	CAGGQGAYEQYF
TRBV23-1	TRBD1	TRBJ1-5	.	TGCTCGGTTCTGACAGGGGATCGGAGCAATCAGCCCCAGCATTTT	CSVLTGDRSNQPQHF
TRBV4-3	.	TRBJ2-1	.	TGCGCCAGCAGCCAAGGTCAACTAGGGAACGATGAGCAGTTCTTC	CASSQGQLGNDEQFF
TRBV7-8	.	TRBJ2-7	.	TGTGCCAGCAGCCCTTTCGGGGGACACGAGCAGTACTTC	CASSPFGGHEQYF
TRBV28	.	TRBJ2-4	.	TGTGCCAGCAGTTTATCCGCGACGGGAGTAGCCAAAAACATTCAGTACTTC	CASSLSATGVAKNIQYF
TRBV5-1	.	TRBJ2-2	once	TGCGCCAGCAGCTTGGCTGGCGGGTCATACACCGGGGAGCTGTTTTTT	CASSLAGGSYTGELFF
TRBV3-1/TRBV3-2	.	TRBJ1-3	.	TGTGCCAGCAGCCAAGTCAGGGACACCATATATTTT	CASSQVRDTIYF
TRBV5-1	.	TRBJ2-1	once	TGCGCCAGCAGCTTGGAGGCGGGAAACTCCTACAATGAGCAGTTCTTC	CASSLEAGNSYNEQFF
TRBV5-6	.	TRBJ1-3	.	TGTGCCAGCAGCTCTCAGGTTCACGGAGGAAACACCATATATTTT	CASSSQVHGGNTIYF
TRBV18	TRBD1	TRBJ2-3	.	TGTGCCAGCTCGGAACAGGGGATCAGTGGCACAGATACGCAGTATTTT	CASSEQGISGTDTQYF
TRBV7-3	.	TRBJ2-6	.	TGTGCCAGCAGCTTAAAGGACGGACTTTCCTCTGGGGCCAACGTCCTGACTTTC	CASSLKDGLSSGANVLTF
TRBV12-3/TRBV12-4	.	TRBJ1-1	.	TGTGCCAGCAGCCAGACAGGAAACACTGAAGCTTTCTTT	CASSQTGNTEAFF
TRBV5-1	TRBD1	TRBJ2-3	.	TGCGCCAGCAGCCAAGGACAGGGTAGAATAGATACGCAGTATTTT	CASSQGQGRIDTQYF
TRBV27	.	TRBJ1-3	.	TGTGCCAGCAGTTTAGGCGGCTCTGGAAACACCATATATTTT	CASSLGGSGNTIYF
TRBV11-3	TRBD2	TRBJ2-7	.	TGTGCCAGCAGCCCCCGACGAGCCTCCGAGACTAGCGGGAGGGCCTCGGAGCAGTACTTC	CASSPRRASETSGRASEQYF
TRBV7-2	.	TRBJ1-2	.	TGTGCCAGCAGCCATACAGACAGATCGGCGAGCTATGGCTACACCTTC	CASSHTDRSASYGYTF
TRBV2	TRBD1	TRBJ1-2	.	TGTGCCAGCAGCGACAGGGTGGGGGGCTACACCTTC	CASSDRVGGYTF
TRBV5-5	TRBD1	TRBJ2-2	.	TGTGCCAGCAAGGGACAGGGGGCCTTCGCCGGGGAGCTGTTTTTT	CASKGQGAFAGELFF
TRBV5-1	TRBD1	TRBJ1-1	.	TGCGCCAGCAGCTTGATGACAGGGGCTGGGGAACTAGAAGCTTTCTTT	CASSLMTGAGELEAFF
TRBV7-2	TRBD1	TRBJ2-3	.	TGTGCCAGCAACAGAGAGGACAGGGGAGGCACAGATACGCAGTATTTT	CASNREDRGGTDTQYF
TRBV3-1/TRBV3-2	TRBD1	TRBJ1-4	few	TGTGCCAGCAGCTCCGGGACAGGGGATGAAAAACTGTTTTTT	CASSSGTGDEKLFF
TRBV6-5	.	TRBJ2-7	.	TGTGCCAGCACCCTCCACTCCGAGCAGTACTTC	CASTLHSEQYF
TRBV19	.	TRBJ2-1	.	TGTGCCAGTAGTATCCCCGACAGCAATGGAGTCAATGAGCAGTTCTTC	CASSIPDSNGVNEQFF
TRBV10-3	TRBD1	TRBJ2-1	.	TGTGCCACGACGGGACAGGGGGCATCGGGGTCCTACAATGAGCAGTTCTTC	CATTGQGASGSYNEQFF
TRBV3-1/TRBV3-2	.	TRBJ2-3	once	TGTGCCAGCAGTGACAAGGTGGCGAGCTTCACAGATACGCAGTATTTT	CASSDKVASFTDTQYF
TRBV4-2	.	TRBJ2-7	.	TGTGCCAGCAGCCAAGAATGGCGGGCCATCGGCCACGAGCAGTACTTC	CASSQEWRAIGHEQYF
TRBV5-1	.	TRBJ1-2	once	TGCGCCAGCAGCTTGGAGGCAGCAGGCTCTAACTATGGCTACACCTTC	CASSLEAAGSNYGYTF
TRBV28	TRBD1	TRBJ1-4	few	TGTGCCAGCAGTTCCGGGACAGGGCCGGATGAAAAACTGTTTTTT	CASSSGTGPDEKLFF
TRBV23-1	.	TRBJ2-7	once	TGCGCCAGCAGTATCCGGGATCGGGCCCATGAGCAGTACTTC	CASSIRDRAHEQYF
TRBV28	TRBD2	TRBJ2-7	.	TGTGCCAGTAGCGGGTACAGCTCCTACGAGCAGTACTTC	CASSGYSSYEQYF
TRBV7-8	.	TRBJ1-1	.	TGTGCCAGCAGCTCGACGCGGGTTACCACTGAAGCTTTCTTT	CASSSTRVTTEAFF
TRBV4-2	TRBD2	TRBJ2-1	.	TGTGCCAGCAGCCAGAGGGGACTAGCGGGAAACAATGAGCAGTTCTTC	CASSQRGLAGNNEQFF